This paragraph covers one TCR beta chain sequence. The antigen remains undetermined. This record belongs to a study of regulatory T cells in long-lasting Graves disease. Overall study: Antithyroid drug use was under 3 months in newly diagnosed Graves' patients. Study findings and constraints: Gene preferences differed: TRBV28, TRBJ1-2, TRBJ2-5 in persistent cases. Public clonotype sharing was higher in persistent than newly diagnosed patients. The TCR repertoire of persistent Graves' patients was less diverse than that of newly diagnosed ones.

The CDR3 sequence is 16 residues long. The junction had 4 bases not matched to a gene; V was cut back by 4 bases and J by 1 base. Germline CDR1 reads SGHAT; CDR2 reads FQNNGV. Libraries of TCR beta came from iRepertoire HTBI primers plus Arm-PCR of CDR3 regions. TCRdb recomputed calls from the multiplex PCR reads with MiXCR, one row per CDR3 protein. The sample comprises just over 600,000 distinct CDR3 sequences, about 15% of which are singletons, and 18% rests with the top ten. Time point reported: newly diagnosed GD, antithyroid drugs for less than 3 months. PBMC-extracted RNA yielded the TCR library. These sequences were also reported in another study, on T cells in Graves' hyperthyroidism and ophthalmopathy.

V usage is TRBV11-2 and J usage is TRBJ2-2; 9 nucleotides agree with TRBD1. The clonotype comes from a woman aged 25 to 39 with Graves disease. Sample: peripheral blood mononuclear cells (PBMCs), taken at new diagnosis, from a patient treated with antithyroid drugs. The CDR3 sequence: CASSSSGQGNTGELFF. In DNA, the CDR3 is TGTGCCAGCAGCTCATCGGGACAGGGGAACACCGGGGAGCTGTTTTTT. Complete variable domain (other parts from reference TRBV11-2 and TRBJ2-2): EAGVAQSPRYKIIEKRQSVAFWCNPISGHATLYWYQQILGQGPKLLIQFQNNGVVDDSQLPKDRFSAERLKGVDSTLKIQPAKLEDSAVYLCASSSSGQGNTGELFFGEGSRLTVL.